The entry below gives a single TCR beta chain sequence along with its context. Its antigen has not been determined. Nothing much larger sits one base from this clone, and base qualities are not available. The record originates from a study of shared clonotypes between healthy human individuals (dated by TCRdb to 2019 to 2021). Background for the entire study: A few men and two women, aged 18 to 49 years, made up the cohort. Per donor, three plates each were used for CD4 naive and CD4 memory, two for CD8 naive, and one for CD8 memory. To estimate repertoire size and how much clonotype sharing occurs between individuals, the study deeply sequenced the blood TCR repertoires of five healthy adults. To increase sequencing depth and limit assay-specific biases, TCR repertoire library preparation and sequencing were carried out by different laboratories using diverse techniques. Leukapheresis yielded between about 0.8 and 9.5 billion PBMCs per donor.

Using the deep immunoSEQ assay, TCR CDR3 regions were amplified from genomic DNA by multiplex PCR. Genomic DNA extracted from each cell subset was distributed evenly over all wells of several immunoSEQ 96-well plates, and each plate served as one replicate. Each replicate PCR for sorted subsets received around 0.2 ug genomic DNA, equal to about 30,000 T cell genomes. Purified libraries were measured with a Qubit 3.0 fluorometer, size-checked on a Bioanalyzer 2100, and measured again with the KAPA Library Quantification kit. A separate single-read 150-cycle Illumina NextSeq 550 flow cell was used to sequence each immunoSEQ 96-well plate. In the original analysis: Because the immunoSEQ output held only junctional sequences and lacked quality scores, the filtering could not match the filtering applied to full-length reads. Sequences were annotated with PyIR, a Python wrapper for IgBLAST v1.9, using IMGT germline references to assign V/J genes and CDR3. Reads with weak V/J assignments (E-value above 1e-6), missing CDR3, stop codons, out-of-frame junctions, or ambiguous translated residues were removed. V3J clonotypes were defined as sequences sharing an identical inferred V gene, J gene, and CDR3 amino acid sequence. The percentage overlap between two repertoires was calculated by dividing the number of shared unique clonotypes by the size of the smaller repertoire. Richness of each repertoire was evaluated using RTK rarefaction, the Chao1 estimator, and Recon v2.1 estimates of unobserved clonotypes. For all TCRbeta clonotypes obtained by the gDNA method from several donors, generation probabilities were computed with OLGA. Entries here come from immuneACCESS through TCRdb and include only in-frame sequences with V and J called. Some clones fail to appear in such tables; in the studies checked, an unresolved V gene covers under half of the shortfall, and the cause of the remainder is unknown. V and J calls and clone size are given by that table; D and trimming were obtained from the DNA. Counted in this sample were hundreds of thousands of clones; approximately 97% of them appeared once. Jointly, the top ten make up around 0.3% of the sample.

Donors were healthy HIV-negative adults with no recently reported acute infections or vaccinations. Only Caucasian adults living in Nashville, Tennessee, USA were represented among the donors. CD8 memory samples combined magnetically selected CD45RO+ cells with CCR7-negative CD45RA+ effector memory (TemRA) cells. Blood was collected by leukapheresis, and PBMCs were isolated by Ficoll-Histopaque density gradient centrifugation and then cryopreserved in liquid nitrogen vapor phase. Analytical flow cytometry was used to check the purity and quantity of every magnetically sorted T cell population. From each sorted fraction, genomic DNA was isolated and quantified by UV absorbance on a Nanodrop 2000c. For CDR1 and CDR2, the germline V gene lists LGHNA and YNFKEQ. A distance of 14 bases separates the germline ends of V and J, which lose 8 bases and 6 bases respectively. Including the terminal cysteine and phenylalanine, the CDR3 comprises 13 residues. Only the CDR3 part of the read is kept: 39 bases, read in frame from the first base.

Overall study results and their limits: Rarefaction of sorted-subset datasets indicated incomplete sequencing despite the large sequencing depth. Higher generation probabilities were observed for clonotypes shared by all four sorted-subset donors than for non-shared clonotypes. The genetic and exposure-history diversity represented was limited by the small number of donors. Sampling was restricted to blood, and TCR repertoires in tissue are likely to differ from TCR repertoires in blood. Across several donors, around 5.4% of naive CD4, approximately 3.6% of naive CD8, 2% to 2.5% of memory CD4, and approximately 0.4% of memory CD8 clonotypes were shared. Larger estimated clonotype richness was generally found for naive subsets than for memory subsets. Pairwise subsampling indicated that sequencing depth was expected to affect the degree of clonotype sharing among donors.

Input material: memory CD8+ T cells sorted from blood. According to the study, the label for this sample's cell subset or site signals: CD45RO+ cells pooled with CCR7-negative TemRA cells. This receptor was taken from a man aged 30 to 45 in good health. This receptor chain uses TRBV4-2 and TRBJ1-5; TRBD1 is a possible D gene, resting on 5 matching bases. The sequenced DNA: TGTGCCAGCGGATCTCAGGGACTTCAGCCCCAGCATTTT. Its protein is CASGSQGLQPQHF.